The rows below give T cell receptor beta chains drawn from one sample of a study of untreated major depressive disorder. Profiled with immunoSEQ multiplex PCR; TCRdb holds only in-frame clones, not every one. This table has over 20,000 clones, around 87% appearing once. The sample comprised CD4+ T cells from PBMCs. The receptor source for this set is a woman younger than 45 in good health. The conserved cysteine and the conserved F or W are not part of the CDR3 here.

J gene | V gene | CDR3 length | CDR3 protein
TRBJ1-2 | TRBV5-1 | 13 | ASSLSSGGAYGYT
TRBJ2-3 | TRBV13 | 11 | ASSLAGGDTQY
TRBJ2-7 | TRBV7-2 | 13 | ASSGRQGPIHEQY
TRBJ1-1 | TRBV6-5 | 12 | ASSHSLGSTEAF
TRBJ1-1 | TRBV6-5 | 13 | ASSYSNRGGTEAF
TRBJ1-1 | TRBV19 | 13 | ASTKLTGTGTEAF
TRBJ1-5 | TRBV7-2 | 11 | ASSGGSNQPQH
TRBJ1-1 | TRBV27 | 12 | ASTQSGTGSEAF
TRBJ1-6 | TRBV7-2 | 13 | ASSAAAVHNSPLH
TRBJ1-1 | TRBV2 | 13 | ASRQTGTGDTEAF
TRBJ2-2 | TRBV6-6 | 14 | ATSTGGANPTGELF
TRBJ1-2 | TRBV30 | 12 | AWSSYQGADGYT
TRBJ1-6 | TRBV19 | 10 | ASSISRSPLH
TRBJ1-2 | TRBV10-3 | 10 | AIHRGSEGYT
TRBJ2-7 | TRBV10-3 | 12 | AIRSGPTSYEQY
TRBJ1-1 | TRBV7-9 | 11 | ASSAGQGTEAF